These T cell receptor beta chains were read from a single sample in a study of blood T cell repertoires in COVID-19. The repertoire was sequenced with immunoSEQ multiplex PCR; TCRdb's copy has only in-frame clones and lacks some. This table holds around 460,000 clones, approximately 90% found once. The sample comprised peripheral blood. These receptors all stem from a man between 18 and 35 years old with COVID-19, enrolled during active disease. Each CDR3 is given with its conserved first and last residue. D genes are given only for firm matches. Size is omitted from some rows. Given values are once, few, many or a class for expanded clones.

j_call clone_size v_call d_call cdr3_nt cdr3_aa
TRBJ2-3 - TRBV7-9 - TGTGCCAGCAGAGGGGTGGGAGATACGCAGTATTTT CASRGVGDTQYF
TRBJ2-7 - TRBV5-5 - TGTGCCAGCAGCTTTTCGGGGGCCTACGAGCAGTACTTC CASSFSGAYEQYF
TRBJ2-3 - TRBV18 - TGTGCCAGCTCACCGCCGGCAGATACGCAGTATTTT CASSPPADTQYF
TRBJ1-1 - TRBV12-3/TRBV12-4 - TGTGCCAGCAGTTTCGACCAGAGGACTGAAGCTTTCTTT CASSFDQRTEAFF
TRBJ2-3 - TRBV5-1 TRBD1 TGCGCCAGCGGGACAGGGAACTCAGATACGCAGTATTTT CASGTGNSDTQYF
TRBJ2-7 - TRBV27 - TGTGCCAGCAGTTTAGCTAGGACCTACGAGCAGTACTTC CASSLARTYEQYF
TRBJ2-3 once TRBV13 - TGTGCCAGCAGCTCCCGACTGAACGGCACAGATACGCAGTATTTT CASSSRLNGTDTQYF
TRBJ2-7 few TRBV5-1 - TGCGCCAGCAGCCCCGGGGGATACGAGCAGTACTTC CASSPGGYEQYF
TRBJ1-2 - TRBV19 - TGTGCCAGTAGCAGCCCTACCCGGGGAGGAGCTAACTATGGCTACACCTTC CASSSPTRGGANYGYTF
TRBJ1-2 - TRBV28 - TGTGCCAGCGCCACTGCCGGAGGAAGCTACACCTTC CASATAGGSYTF
TRBJ2-3 - TRBV3-1/TRBV3-2 - TGTGCCAGCAGCCAAGCTAGACTAGATACGCAGTATTTT CASSQARLDTQYF
TRBJ2-7 - TRBV20-1 - TGCAGTGCTGACCAGGGGACGGGGCAGTACTTC CSADQGTGQYF
TRBJ1-5 - TRBV4-1 - TGCGCCAGCAGCCAACCGACAGTGGGCAATCAGCCCCAGCATTTT CASSQPTVGNQPQHF
TRBJ1-4 - TRBV9 - TGTGCCAGCAGCGTAGCTAGCGGGGGAGGACGGGAAAAACTGTTTTTT CASSVASGGGREKLFF
TRBJ2-7 once TRBV7-9 TRBD1 TGTGCCAGCAGCTTAGGGGGACAGGGGTCCGAGCAGTACTTC CASSLGGQGSEQYF
TRBJ2-1 - TRBV11-3 TRBD2 TGTGCCAGCAGCTATCAGCGGGAGACCTACAATGAGCAGTTCTTC CASSYQRETYNEQFF
TRBJ2-1 - TRBV24-1 TRBD2 TGTGCCACCAGTACTGGCCTAGCGGGTTACAATGAGCAGTTCTTC CATSTGLAGYNEQFF
TRBJ2-3 - TRBV7-3 - TGTGCCAGCAGCTTAACAGAGGTAGAAGGTAGAAATACGCAGTATTTT CASSLTEVEGRNTQYF
TRBJ2-3 - TRBV6-2/TRBV6-3 - TGTGCCAGCAGTCAGGGCGGGGGCTCAGATACGCAGTATTTT CASSQGGGSDTQYF
TRBJ2-3 - TRBV27 - TGTGCCAGCAGTATGACTAGTCCCTTACAGACGCAGTATTTT CASSMTSPLQTQYF
TRBJ2-7 - TRBV10-3 TRBD2 TGTGCCATCATGATGGCGGGAGACCGGTACGAGCAGTACTTC CAIMMAGDRYEQYF
TRBJ1-2 - TRBV6-2/TRBV6-3 TRBD1 TGTGCCAGCAGTTACTACCCCCGGGACAGCCGATACTATGGCTACACCTTC CASSYYPRDSRYYGYTF
TRBJ1-1 - TRBV10-3 TRBD1 TGTGCCATCAGTAAGGACAGGGACACTGAAGCTTTCTTT CAISKDRDTEAFF
TRBJ2-3 - TRBV14 TRBD1 TGTGCCAGCAGCCCAAGGGACAGGGAGGTAACAGATACGCAGTATTTT CASSPRDREVTDTQYF
TRBJ2-1 - TRBV29-1 - TGCAGCGTTGGAGAACGACTAGAGGTGGACAATGAGCAGTTCTTC CSVGERLEVDNEQFF
TRBJ2-5 - TRBV7-6 TRBD2 TGTGCCAGCAGCTTAGAATCCCCCGAATCGCAGCGGGGGGCTGGTGCCCAGTACTTC CASSLESPESQRGAGAQYF
TRBJ1-2 - TRBV6-4 - TGTGCCAGCAGTGCCTCGGGGGGGGCTGGCTACACCTTC CASSASGGAGYTF
TRBJ1-1 - TRBV29-1 - TGCAGCGTTGATAGCCACGGGGGGACTGAAGCTTTCTTT CSVDSHGGTEAFF
TRBJ2-3 - TRBV13 - TGTGCCAGCAGCTTAGGGACAGACACAGATACGCAGTATTTT CASSLGTDTDTQYF
TRBJ2-3 - TRBV2 TRBD2 TGTGCCATCCACCGGGGGCTAGCGGGGGGGCGAAATACGCAGTATTTT CAIHRGLAGGRNTQYF
TRBJ1-1 - TRBV24-1 TRBD1 TGTGCCACGACACAGGGGATGAACACTGAAGCTTTCTTT CATTQGMNTEAFF
TRBJ2-3 - TRBV7-9 - TGTGCCAGCAGCTCCCAGGGTAGACCCGGAGATACGCAGTATTTT CASSSQGRPGDTQYF
TRBJ2-1 - TRBV27 TRBD2 TGTGCCAGCAGTTTAAACGGCGGGAGTAGCAATGAGCAGTTCTTC CASSLNGGSSNEQFF
TRBJ2-5 - TRBV4-2 - TGTGCCAGCAGCCAAGCCGCACATATTAGCGGCCAAGAGACCCAGTACTTC CASSQAAHISGQETQYF
TRBJ2-5 - TRBV27 TRBD1 TGTGCCAGCTCCTCCGGGACAGGGTGGGCGACCCAGTACTTC CASSSGTGWATQYF
TRBJ2-7 - TRBV27 TRBD1 TGTGCCAGCAGATCTCAACCGGGACAGGGGGGCTACGAGCAGTACTTC CASRSQPGQGGYEQYF
TRBJ2-2 - TRBV10-1 TRBD2 TGCGCCAGCAGTAGCGGGGGGTCGAAAGATTCCGGGGAGCTGTTTTTT CASSSGGSKDSGELFF
TRBJ2-3 - TRBV7-3 - TGTGCCAGCAGCTTAGAAGCGGGTGTTTCAGATACGCAGTATTTT CASSLEAGVSDTQYF
TRBJ2-7 once TRBV2 - TGTGCCAGCAGTGTGGAGCAGGGAACGCTGAACGAGCAGTACTTC CASSVEQGTLNEQYF
TRBJ2-1 - TRBV27 - TGTGCCAGCACCCTTTTCAGACCTATCTCGGGGTTCTTC CASTLFRPISGFF
TRBJ1-2 - TRBV7-2 TRBD1 TGTGCCAGCAGCTTTGGACAGGGGTTTGGCTACACCTTC CASSFGQGFGYTF